This is a list of T cell receptor beta chains from one sample in a study of cytomegalovirus exposure and HLA in healthy donors. Data came from immunoSEQ multiplex PCR; TCRdb stores just in-frame clones and leaves some out. The sample comprises over 150,000 clones, 65% to 85% of which are singletons, and over 1.2% rests with the top ten. The material sequenced was PBMCs. The source of these receptors is a man in his 60s in good health and CMV-seronegative. Each CDR3 is given with its conserved first and last residue. Fields, in order: clone size, V gene, D gene, J gene, CDR3 protein, CDR3 DNA. D genes are given only for firm matches. Size values are once, few and many counts, or a class for expanded clones, and some rows have none.

clone size: -
V gene: TRBV7-7
D gene: -
J gene: TRBJ2-5
CDR3 protein: CAVGRKETQYF
CDR3 DNA: TGTGCCGTGGGCAGAAAAGAGACCCAGTACTTC

clone size: -
V gene: TRBV9
D gene: -
J gene: TRBJ1-2
CDR3 protein: CASSVATGAGDGYYGYTF
CDR3 DNA: TGTGCCAGCAGCGTAGCTACAGGAGCAGGGGACGGATACTATGGCTACACCTTC

clone size: few
V gene: TRBV5-1
D gene: -
J gene: TRBJ2-1
CDR3 protein: CASGAATYNEQFF
CDR3 DNA: TGCGCCAGCGGGGCAGCGACCTACAATGAGCAGTTCTTC

clone size: -
V gene: TRBV2
D gene: -
J gene: TRBJ2-3
CDR3 protein: CASRGPTSRGTDTQYF
CDR3 DNA: TGTGCCAGCAGGGGCCCCACTAGTAGGGGGACAGATACGCAGTATTTT

clone size: once
V gene: TRBV6-5
D gene: -
J gene: TRBJ1-4
CDR3 protein: CASSLRATNEKLFF
CDR3 DNA: TGTGCCAGCAGTCTCCGGGCAACTAATGAAAAACTGTTTTTT

clone size: -
V gene: TRBV27
D gene: TRBD2
J gene: TRBJ2-7
CDR3 protein: CASSLLASGSSYEQYF
CDR3 DNA: TGTGCCAGCAGTTTATTGGCTAGCGGGTCCTCCTACGAGCAGTACTTC

clone size: -
V gene: TRBV18
D gene: -
J gene: TRBJ2-7
CDR3 protein: CASSLSGESSYEQYF
CDR3 DNA: TGTGCCAGCTCTCTTAGCGGTGAGAGCTCCTACGAGCAGTACTTC

clone size: -
V gene: TRBV27
D gene: -
J gene: TRBJ2-3
CDR3 protein: CASSLFSADTQYF
CDR3 DNA: TGTGCCAGCAGTTTATTTTCTGCAGATACGCAGTATTTT

clone size: -
V gene: TRBV2
D gene: -
J gene: TRBJ1-1
CDR3 protein: CASSVTWGLTTEAFF
CDR3 DNA: TGTGCCAGCAGCGTTACTTGGGGGCTGACTACTGAAGCTTTCTTT

clone size: -
V gene: TRBV18
D gene: -
J gene: TRBJ2-7
CDR3 protein: CASSRSAAGSYEQYF
CDR3 DNA: TGTGCCAGCTCCCGGTCGGCTGCGGGATCCTACGAGCAGTACTTC